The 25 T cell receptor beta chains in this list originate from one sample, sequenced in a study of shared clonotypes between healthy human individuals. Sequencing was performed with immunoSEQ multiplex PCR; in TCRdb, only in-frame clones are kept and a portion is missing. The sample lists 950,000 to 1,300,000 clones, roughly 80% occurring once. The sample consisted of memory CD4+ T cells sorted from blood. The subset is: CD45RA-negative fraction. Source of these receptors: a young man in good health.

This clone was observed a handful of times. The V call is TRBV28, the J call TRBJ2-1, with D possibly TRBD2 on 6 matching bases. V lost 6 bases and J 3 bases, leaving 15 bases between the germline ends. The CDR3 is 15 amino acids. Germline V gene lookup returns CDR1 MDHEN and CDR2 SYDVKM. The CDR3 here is CASSPPGTHYNEQFF. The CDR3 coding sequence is TGTGCCAGCAGCCCACCCGGGACTCACTACAATGAGCAGTTCTTC.

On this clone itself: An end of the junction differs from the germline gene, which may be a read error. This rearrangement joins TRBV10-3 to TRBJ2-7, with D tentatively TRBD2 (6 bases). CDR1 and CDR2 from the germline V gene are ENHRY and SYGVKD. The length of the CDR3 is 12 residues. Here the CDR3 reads CAISESGRRADF. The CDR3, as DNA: TGTGCCATCAGTGAGTCGGGTAGGAGGGCCGACTTC.

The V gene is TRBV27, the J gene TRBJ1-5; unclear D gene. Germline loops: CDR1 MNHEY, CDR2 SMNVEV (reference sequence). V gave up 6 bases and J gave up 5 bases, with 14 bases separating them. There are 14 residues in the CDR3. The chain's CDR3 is CASSSGLGDQPQHF. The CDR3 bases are TGTGCCAGCAGCTCTGGTCTCGGCGATCAGCCCCAGCATTTT.

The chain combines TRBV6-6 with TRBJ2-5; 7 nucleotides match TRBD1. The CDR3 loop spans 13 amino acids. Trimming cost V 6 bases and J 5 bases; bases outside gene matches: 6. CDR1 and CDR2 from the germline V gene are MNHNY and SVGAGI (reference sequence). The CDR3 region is CASSRQGAETQYF. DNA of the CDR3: TGTGCCAGCAGCCGACAGGGAGCGGAGACCCAGTACTTC.

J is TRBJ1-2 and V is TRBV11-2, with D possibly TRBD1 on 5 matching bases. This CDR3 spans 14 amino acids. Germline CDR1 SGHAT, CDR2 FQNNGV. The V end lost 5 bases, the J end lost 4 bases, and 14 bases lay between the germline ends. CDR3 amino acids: CASSPGGISYGYTF. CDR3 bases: TGTGCCAGCAGCCCCGGGGGGATAAGCTATGGCTACACCTTC.

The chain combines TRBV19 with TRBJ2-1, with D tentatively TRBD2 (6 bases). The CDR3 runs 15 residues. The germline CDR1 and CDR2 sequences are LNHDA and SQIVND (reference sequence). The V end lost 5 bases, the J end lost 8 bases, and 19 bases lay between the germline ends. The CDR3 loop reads CASSRGGGPGDEQFF. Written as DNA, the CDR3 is TGTGCCAGTAGTCGCGGTGGAGGGCCCGGGGATGAGCAGTTCTTC.

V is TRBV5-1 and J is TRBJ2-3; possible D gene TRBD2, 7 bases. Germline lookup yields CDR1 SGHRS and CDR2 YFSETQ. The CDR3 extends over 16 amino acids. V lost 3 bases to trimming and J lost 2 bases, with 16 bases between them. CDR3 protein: CASSWGASGDTDTQYF. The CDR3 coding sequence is TGCGCCAGCAGCTGGGGGGCTAGCGGTGACACAGATACGCAGTATTTT.

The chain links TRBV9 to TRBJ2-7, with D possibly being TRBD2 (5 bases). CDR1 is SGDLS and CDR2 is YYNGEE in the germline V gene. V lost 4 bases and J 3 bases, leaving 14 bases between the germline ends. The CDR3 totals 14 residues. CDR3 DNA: TGTGCCAGCAGCCGATCAGGACTTCACTACGAGCAGTACTTC. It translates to CASSRSGLHYEQYF.

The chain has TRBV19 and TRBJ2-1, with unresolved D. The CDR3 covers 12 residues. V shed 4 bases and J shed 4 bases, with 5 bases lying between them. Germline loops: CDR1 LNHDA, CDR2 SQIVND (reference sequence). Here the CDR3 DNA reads TGTGCCAGTAGTAACCGATACAATGAGCAGTTCTTC. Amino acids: CASSNRYNEQFF.

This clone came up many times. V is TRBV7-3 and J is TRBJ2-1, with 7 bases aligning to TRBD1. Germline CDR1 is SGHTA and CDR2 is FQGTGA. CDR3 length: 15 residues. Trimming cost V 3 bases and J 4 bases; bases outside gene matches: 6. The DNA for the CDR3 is TGTGCCAGCAGCTTCGACAGGGCATCATACAATGAGCAGTTCTTC. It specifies CASSFDRASYNEQFF.

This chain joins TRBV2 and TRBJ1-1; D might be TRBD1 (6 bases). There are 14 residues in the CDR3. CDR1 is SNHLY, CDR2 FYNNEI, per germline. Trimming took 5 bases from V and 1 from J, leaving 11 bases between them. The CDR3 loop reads CASSPRGGNTEAFF. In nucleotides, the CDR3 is TGTGCCAGCAGTCCAAGAGGGGGGAACACTGAAGCTTTCTTT.

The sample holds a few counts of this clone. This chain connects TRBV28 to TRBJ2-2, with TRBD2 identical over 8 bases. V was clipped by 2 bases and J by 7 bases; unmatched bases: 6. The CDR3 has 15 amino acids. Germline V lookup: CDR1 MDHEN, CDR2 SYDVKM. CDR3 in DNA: TGTGCCAGCAGTTTAGGAGGACTAGCAGGCGGGGAGCTGTTTTTT. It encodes CASSLGGLAGGELFF.

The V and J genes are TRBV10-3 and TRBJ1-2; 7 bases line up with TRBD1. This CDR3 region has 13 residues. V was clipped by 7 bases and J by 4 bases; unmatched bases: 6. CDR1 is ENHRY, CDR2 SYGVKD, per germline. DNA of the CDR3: TGTGCCATCACGGGACAGACCGGCTATGGCTACACCTTC. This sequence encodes CAITGQTGYGYTF.

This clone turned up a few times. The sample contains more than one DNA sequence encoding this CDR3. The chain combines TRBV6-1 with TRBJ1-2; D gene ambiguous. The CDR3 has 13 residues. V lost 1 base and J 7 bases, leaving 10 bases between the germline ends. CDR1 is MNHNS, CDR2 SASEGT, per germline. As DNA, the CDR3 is TGTGCCAGCAGTGAAGGGGGATTCGCTGGCTACACCTTC. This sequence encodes CASSEGGFAGYTF.

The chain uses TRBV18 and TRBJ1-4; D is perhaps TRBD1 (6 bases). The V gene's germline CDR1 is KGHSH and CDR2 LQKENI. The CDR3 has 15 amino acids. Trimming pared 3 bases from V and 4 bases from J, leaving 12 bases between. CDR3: CASSPAGQFNEKLFF. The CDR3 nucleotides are TGTGCCAGCTCACCTGCCGGACAGTTTAATGAAAAACTGTTTTTT.

The CDR3 nucleotides are TGCGCCAGCAGCCGAGGGCCGAGCGGGGGACCCTCTGGGGCCAACGTCCTGACTTTC. Its protein is CASSRGPSGGPSGANVLTF. The chain combines TRBV5-1 with TRBJ2-6; TRBD2 matches 8 bases. CDR1 and CDR2 from the germline V gene are SGHRS and YFSETQ. The CDR3 loop spans 19 amino acids. V was pared by 4 bases and J by 0 bases, with 12 bases of the junction left unmatched.

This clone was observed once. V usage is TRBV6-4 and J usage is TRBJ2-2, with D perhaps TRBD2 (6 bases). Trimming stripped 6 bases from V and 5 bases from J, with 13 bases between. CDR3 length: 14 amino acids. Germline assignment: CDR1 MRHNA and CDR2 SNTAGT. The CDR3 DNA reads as TGTGCCAGCAGCGCACTAGCACGGACCGGGGAGCTGTTTTTT. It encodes CASSALARTGELFF.

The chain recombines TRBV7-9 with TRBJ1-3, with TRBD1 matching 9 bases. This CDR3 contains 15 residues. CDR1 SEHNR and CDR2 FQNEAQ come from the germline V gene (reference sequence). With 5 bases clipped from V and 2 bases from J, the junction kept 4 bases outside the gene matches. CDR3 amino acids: CASSPRQGAGNTIYF. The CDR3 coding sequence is TGTGCCAGCAGCCCGAGACAGGGGGCTGGAAACACCATATATTTT.

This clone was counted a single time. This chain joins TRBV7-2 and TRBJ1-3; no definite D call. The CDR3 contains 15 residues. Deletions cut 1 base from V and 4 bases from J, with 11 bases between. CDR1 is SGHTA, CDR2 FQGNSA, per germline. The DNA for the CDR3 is TGTGCCAGCAGCTTAGATGCCTCAGAAGGAAACACCATATATTTT. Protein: CASSLDASEGNTIYF.

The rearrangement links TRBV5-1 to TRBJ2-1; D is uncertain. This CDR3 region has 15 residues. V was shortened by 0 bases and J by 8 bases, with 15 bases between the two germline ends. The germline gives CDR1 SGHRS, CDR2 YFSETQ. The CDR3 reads CASSLVLSSFDEQFF. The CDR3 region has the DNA TGCGCCAGCAGCTTGGTTCTATCCTCTTTCGATGAGCAGTTCTTC. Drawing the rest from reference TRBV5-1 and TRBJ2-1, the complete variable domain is KAGVTQTPRYLIKTRGQQVTLSCSPISGHRSVSWYQQTPGQGLQFLFEYFSETQRNKGNFPGRFSGRQFSNSRSEMNVSTLELGDSALYLCASSLVLSSFDEQFFGPGTRLTVL.

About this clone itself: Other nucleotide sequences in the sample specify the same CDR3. The CDR3 reads CASRRDTGELFF. The CDR3 nucleotides read TGTGCCAGCAGACGGGACACCGGGGAGCTGTTTTTT. This chain uses TRBV25-1 with TRBJ2-2; no clear D gene. CDR1 and CDR2 from the germline V gene are MGHDK and SYGVNS. V was clipped by 6 bases and J by 3 bases, with 5 bases between them. This CDR3 is 12 amino acids long. The full variable domain, its missing parts supplied by reference TRBV25-1 and TRBJ2-2, is EADIYQTPRYLVIGTGKKITLECSQTMGHDKMYWYQQDPGMELHLIHYSYGVNSTEKGDLSSESTVSRIRTEHFPLTLESARPSHTSQYLCASRRDTGELFFGEGSRLTVL.

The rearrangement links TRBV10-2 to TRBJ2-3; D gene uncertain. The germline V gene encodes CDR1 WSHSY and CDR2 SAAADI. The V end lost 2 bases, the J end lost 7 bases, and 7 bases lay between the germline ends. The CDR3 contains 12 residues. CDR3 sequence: CASSEQANTQYF. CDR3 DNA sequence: TGCGCCAGCAGTGAGCAGGCGAATACGCAGTATTTT.

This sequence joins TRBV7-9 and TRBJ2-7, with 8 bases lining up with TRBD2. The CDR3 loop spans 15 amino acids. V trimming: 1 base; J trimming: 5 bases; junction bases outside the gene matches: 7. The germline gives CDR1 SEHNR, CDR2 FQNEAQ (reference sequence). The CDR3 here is CASSLETGGPHEQYF. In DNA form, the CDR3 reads TGTGCCAGCAGCTTAGAAACGGGAGGGCCTCACGAGCAGTACTTC.

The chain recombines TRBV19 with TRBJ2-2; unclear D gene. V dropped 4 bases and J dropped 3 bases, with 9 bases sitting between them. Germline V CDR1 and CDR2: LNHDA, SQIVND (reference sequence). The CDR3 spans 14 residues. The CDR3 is CASSSQAHTGELFF. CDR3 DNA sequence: TGTGCCAGTAGTAGTCAGGCCCACACCGGGGAGCTGTTTTTT.

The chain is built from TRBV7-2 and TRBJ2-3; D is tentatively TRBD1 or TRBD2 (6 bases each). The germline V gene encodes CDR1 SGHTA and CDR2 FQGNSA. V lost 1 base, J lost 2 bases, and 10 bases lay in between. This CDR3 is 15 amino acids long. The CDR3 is CASSLVWGATDTQYF. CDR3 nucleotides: TGTGCCAGCAGCTTAGTGTGGGGGGCCACAGATACGCAGTATTTT. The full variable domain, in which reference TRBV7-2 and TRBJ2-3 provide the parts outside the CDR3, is GAGVSQSPSNKVTEKGKDVELRCDPISGHTALYWYRQSLGQGLEFLIYFQGNSAPDKSGLPSDRFSAERTGGSVSTLTIQRTQQEDSAVYLCASSLVWGATDTQYFGPGTRLTVL.